This is a list of T cell receptor beta chains from one sample in a study of T-cell memory formation after mild COVID-19. TCRdb re-analysed the 5' RACE reads in MiXCR, keeping a single row per CDR3 protein. Among hundreds of thousands of distinct CDR3 sequences listed, 15% to 20% were seen once. The material sequenced was PBMCs or a T cell subset sorted from them (not recorded which). These receptors were taken from a man between 18 and 29 years old who had mild COVID-19 (a few samples of this study predate the infection). Cell type and time point are not known. Each CDR3 is given with its conserved first and last residue. A D gene is named only where the DNA matches it firmly. Expanded clones are given a class, and other clones once, few, many or no size at all.

NA	NA	18	TRBV7-9	TRBJ2-7	CASSSHLTGGKWSYEQYF	TGTGCCAGCAGCTCCCATCTAACGGGGGGCAAGTGGTCCTACGAGCAGTACTTC
NA	TRBD1	14	TRBV28	TRBJ2-3	CASGTGGYPDTQYF	TGTGCCAGTGGGACAGGGGGTTATCCAGATACGCAGTATTTT
NA	NA	14	TRBV9	TRBJ2-2	CASSVEAGIRELFF	TGTGCCAGCAGCGTAGAGGCGGGGATAAGGGAGCTGTTTTTT
NA	NA	13	TRBV2	TRBJ2-1	CASKRDRNNEQFF	TGTGCCAGCAAACGGGACCGCAACAATGAGCAGTTCTTC
many	NA	13	TRBV5-1	TRBJ2-3	CASRSGSTDTQYF	TGCGCCAGCAGATCTGGGAGCACAGATACGCAGTATTTT
NA	TRBD2	18	TRBV7-9	TRBJ2-1	CASSGSTGTSGGGDEQFF	TGTGCCAGTAGTGGGTCAACCGGGACTAGCGGGGGGGGCGATGAGCAGTTCTTC
few	NA	17	TRBV4-3	TRBJ2-6	CASSQNRGATGANVLTF	TGCGCCAGCAGCCAAAACCGCGGGGCCACTGGGGCCAACGTCCTGACTTTC
NA	TRBD2	14	TRBV29-1	TRBJ2-3	CSVARGGRTDTQYF	TGCAGCGTTGCTCGGGGGGGGAGAACAGATACGCAGTATTTT
few	TRBD1	13	TRBV20-1	TRBJ2-5	CSAPTDRGGTQYF	TGCAGTGCTCCCACGGACAGGGGGGGGACCCAGTACTTC
many	NA	11	TRBV19	TRBJ2-1	CASSWNNEQFF	TGTGCCAGTAGTTGGAACAATGAGCAGTTCTTC
few	NA	12	TRBV20-1	TRBJ1-1	CSAPGENTEAFF	TGCAGTGCTCCCGGGGAGAACACTGAAGCTTTCTTT
NA	NA	15	TRBV5-4	TRBJ2-3	CASSFGASDTDTQYF	TGTGCCAGCAGCTTCGGCGCGAGTGACACAGATACGCAGTATTTT
few	NA	15	TRBV9	TRBJ1-2	CASSAPGTANYGYTF	TGTGCCAGCAGCGCCCCCGGGACGGCGAACTATGGCTACACCTTC
NA	NA	13	TRBV4-3	TRBJ1-2	CASSRGLGGGYTF	TGCGCCAGCAGCCGAGGATTGGGGGGTGGCTACACCTTC
many	TRBD1	14	TRBV25-1	TRBJ2-5	CASSEQGASETQYF	TGTGCCAGCAGTGAACAGGGGGCATCGGAGACCCAGTACTTC
NA	TRBD2	17	TRBV2	TRBJ2-1	CASSARTSGGGANEQFF	TGTGCCAGCAGTGCCCGGACTAGCGGGGGAGGGGCCAATGAGCAGTTCTTC
many	TRBD1	15	TRBV7-8	TRBJ2-1	CASSLERTGYNEQFF	TGTGCCAGCAGCTTGGAAAGGACAGGTTACAATGAGCAGTTCTTC
NA	NA	14	TRBV4-2	TRBJ2-1	CASSQVPSEGEQFF	TGTGCCAGCAGCCAAGTCCCTAGCGAGGGTGAGCAGTTCTTC
once	NA	14	TRBV5-1	TRBJ2-5	CASSLVQRAETQYF	TGCGCCAGCAGCTTGGTTCAGAGGGCAGAGACCCAGTACTTC
NA	TRBD2	19	TRBV4-3	TRBJ2-2	CASSQDRFAGGTTTGELFF	TGCGCCAGCAGCCAAGACCGCTTCGCCGGGGGGACTACCACCGGGGAGCTGTTTTTT
once	NA	15	TRBV4-1	TRBJ2-5	CASSQDPTGRETQYF	TGCGCCAGCAGCCAAGACCCTACAGGGCGGGAGACCCAGTACTTC
NA	TRBD2	15	TRBV7-9	TRBJ2-5	CASSLVLAGQETQYF	TGTGCCAGCAGCTTAGTCCTAGCGGGGCAAGAGACCCAGTACTTC
few	NA	14	TRBV7-2	TRBJ2-5	CASTLHRGMETQYF	TGTGCCAGCACCCTGCACCGGGGCATGGAGACCCAGTACTTC
many	NA	13	TRBV7-9	TRBJ2-7	CASSNLKLYEQYF	TGTGCCAGCAGCAATCTCAAATTGTACGAGCAGTACTTC
few	TRBD2	17	TRBV6-5	TRBJ2-3	CASNPGWASGATDTQYF	TGTGCCAGCAACCCAGGATGGGCTAGCGGGGCCACAGATACGCAGTATTTT
NA	NA	13	TRBV4-2	TRBJ2-1	CASSQAPGDEQFF	TGTGCCAGCAGCCAAGCCCCCGGGGATGAGCAGTTCTTC
few	TRBD1	16	TRBV6-5	TRBJ1-5	CASRARRDRDLMPQHF	TGTGCCAGCAGGGCACGCCGGGACAGGGATCTCATGCCCCAGCATTTT
many	NA	14	TRBV28	TRBJ1-6	CAGCDTGSNSPLHF	TGTGCCGGCTGCGATACGGGGAGTAATTCACCCCTCCACTTT